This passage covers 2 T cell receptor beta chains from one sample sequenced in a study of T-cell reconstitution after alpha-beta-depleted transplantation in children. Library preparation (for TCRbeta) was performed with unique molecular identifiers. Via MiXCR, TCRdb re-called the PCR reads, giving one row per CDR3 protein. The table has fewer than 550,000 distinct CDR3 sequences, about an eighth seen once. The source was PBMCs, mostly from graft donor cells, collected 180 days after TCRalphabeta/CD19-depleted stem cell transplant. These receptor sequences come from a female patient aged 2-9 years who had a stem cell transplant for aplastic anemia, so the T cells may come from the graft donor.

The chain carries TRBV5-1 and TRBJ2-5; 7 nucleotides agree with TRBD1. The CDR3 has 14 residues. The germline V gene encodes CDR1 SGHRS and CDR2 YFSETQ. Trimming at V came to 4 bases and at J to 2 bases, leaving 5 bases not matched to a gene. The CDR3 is CASSPSGQQETQYF. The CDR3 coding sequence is TGCGCCAGCAGCCCATCGGGACAGCAAGAGACCCAGTACTTC.

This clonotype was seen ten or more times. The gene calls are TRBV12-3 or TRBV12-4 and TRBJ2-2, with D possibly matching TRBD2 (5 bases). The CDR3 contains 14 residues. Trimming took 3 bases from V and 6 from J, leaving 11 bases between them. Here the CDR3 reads CASSLLGRAGELFF. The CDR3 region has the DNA TGTGCCAGCAGTTTGCTTGGGCGGGCCGGGGAGCTGTTTTTT.